These T cell receptor beta chains were read from a single sample in a study of CD8+CD57+ T cells in acquired aplastic anemia. TCRdb re-called the reads with MiXCR, one entry per CDR3 protein. The table includes just over 450,000 distinct CDR3 sequences, around 32% detected once. The specimen was sorted CD4+, CD8+, or CD8+CD57+ T cells (not recorded which) from PBMCs. These receptors all come from a human donor with aplastic anemia. Each CDR3 is given with its conserved first and last residue. The D gene is left open where the match is weak. Clone size, where shown, is once, few, many, or a class for clones that have expanded.

NA,TRBV2,many,TRBJ1-4,TGTGCCAGCGGTTCCCAGGGAGCAACTAATGAAAAACTGTTTTTT,CASGSQGATNEKLFF
TRBD2,TRBV7-2,few,TRBJ2-7,TGTGCCAGCAGCTTAAACCCTAGCGGGGGCTACGAGCAGTACTTC,CASSLNPSGGYEQYF
NA,TRBV10-3,many,TRBJ1-5,TGTGCCAACGCCGAAGGAGGAAGTCAGCCCCAGCATTTT,CANAEGGSQPQHF
TRBD1,TRBV29-1,few,TRBJ1-1,TGCAGCGTGGGGAGGGGGCATGCTTTCTTT,CSVGRGHAFF
NA,TRBV2,many,TRBJ1-4,TGTGCCAGCAGTGCGCGGCAGATTAATGAAAAACTGTTTTTT,CASSARQINEKLFF
NA,TRBV9,NA,TRBJ2-7,TGTGCCAGCAGCGCCTTCCACGAGCAGTACTTC,CASSAFHEQYF
NA,TRBV12-3/TRBV12-4,NA,TRBJ2-1,TGTGCCAGCAGTTTCAGGCTAAAGTCCTACAATGAGCAGTTCTTC,CASSFRLKSYNEQFF
NA,TRBV2,few,TRBJ2-7,TGTGCCAGCAGTTCCGACACCAAAAGCTCCTACGAGCAGTACTTC,CASSSDTKSSYEQYF
TRBD1,TRBV10-3,NA,TRBJ1-2,TGTGCCATCATGGGGCAGGGGGCCGGCGGCTACACCTTC,CAIMGQGAGGYTF
TRBD2,TRBV20-1,NA,TRBJ2-4,TGCAGTGCTAGTACTAGCGGGGGAGTGGGCAAAAACATTCAGTACTTC,CSASTSGGVGKNIQYF
TRBD1,TRBV30,few,TRBJ1-2,TGTGCCTGGAGCGGGACAGGGGGGCTCTATGGCTACACCTTC,CAWSGTGGLYGYTF
TRBD1,TRBV20-1,few,TRBJ1-1,TGCAGTGCCCTGGTCCGGCAGGGGGCCCACTTT,CSALVRQGAHF
TRBD1,TRBV20-1,NA,TRBJ1-4,TGCAGTGCTAGTGAGACAGGGCCTAATGAAAAACTGTTTTTT,CSASETGPNEKLFF
TRBD2,TRBV6-1,NA,TRBJ2-5,TGTGCCAGCAGGTCGACTAGCGGCAATCTAGGAGAGACCCAGTACTTC,CASRSTSGNLGETQYF
TRBD1,TRBV2,few,TRBJ2-5,TGTGCCAGCCGAAAACAGGGGGCGTTAGAGACCCAGTACTTC,CASRKQGALETQYF
TRBD1,TRBV7-9,NA,TRBJ1-1,TGTGCCAGCAGCTTACAGGGGGCAGTGGGCACTGAAGCTTTCTTT,CASSLQGAVGTEAFF
TRBD2,TRBV11-2,NA,TRBJ2-1,TGTGCCAGCAGCCCACCCGGACTAGCGGGAGGGCCTCAGTTCTTC,CASSPPGLAGGPQFF
TRBD1,TRBV20-1,many,TRBJ2-7,TGCAGTGCTAGAGGACAGGGTCAAGGCGAGCAGTACTTC,CSARGQGQGEQYF
TRBD1,TRBV15,many,TRBJ1-5,TGTGCCACCAGGGCCGGGACAGGGGGCCTGAGCAATCAGCCCCAGCATTTT,CATRAGTGGLSNQPQHF
NA,TRBV19,NA,TRBJ1-5,TGTGCCAGTAGTTTCCTCACATCCGGGGGGCCCCAGCATTTT,CASSFLTSGGPQHF
NA,TRBV10-3,many,TRBJ2-2,TGTGCCATCAGTGAAGGACAGATGAACACCGGGGAGCTGTTTTTT,CAISEGQMNTGELFF
NA,TRBV18,few,TRBJ2-1,TGTGCCAGCTCACCCCAGGGCGATGAGCAGTTCTTC,CASSPQGDEQFF